This TCR beta chain was identified in a study of blood T cell repertoires in COVID-19. Donors were grouped by their self-reported clinical history. Libraries were prepared by immunoSEQ multiplex PCR; TCRdb keeps only in-frame clonotypes and omits some of them. This repertoire shows 300,000 or so clones, 90% found once; its top ten account for around 1.1%. The CDR3 has 19 amino acids. The chain is built from TRBV21-1 and TRBJ2-5; TRBD2 reflects the table's D call only, with no check against the DNA. TRBV21-1 is noted as a pseudogene. This receptor was taken from a woman aged 25 to 39 who had recovered from COVID-19. The specimen was PBMCs or T cells enriched from blood (not recorded which). This CDR3 reads CASSKGRNIPEAYQETQYF. CDR3 DNA: TGTGCCAGCAGCAAAGGCCGGAACATCCCCGAGGCCTACCAAGAGACCCAGTACTTC.